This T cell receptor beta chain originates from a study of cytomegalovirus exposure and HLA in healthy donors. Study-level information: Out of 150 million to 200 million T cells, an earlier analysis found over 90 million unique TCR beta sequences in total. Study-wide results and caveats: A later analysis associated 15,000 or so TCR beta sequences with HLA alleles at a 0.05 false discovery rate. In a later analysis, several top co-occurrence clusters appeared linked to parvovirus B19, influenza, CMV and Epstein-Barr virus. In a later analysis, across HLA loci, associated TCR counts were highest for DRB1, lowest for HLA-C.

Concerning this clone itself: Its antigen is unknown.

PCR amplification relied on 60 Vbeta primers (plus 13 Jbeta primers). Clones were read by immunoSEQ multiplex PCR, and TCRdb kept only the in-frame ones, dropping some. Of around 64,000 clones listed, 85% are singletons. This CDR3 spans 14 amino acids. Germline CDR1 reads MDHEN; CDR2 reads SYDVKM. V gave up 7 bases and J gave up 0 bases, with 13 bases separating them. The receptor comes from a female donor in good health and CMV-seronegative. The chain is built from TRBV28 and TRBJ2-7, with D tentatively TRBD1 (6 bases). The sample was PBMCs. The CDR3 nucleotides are TGTGCCAGCACCCAAGGGGGTAGCTCCTACGAGCAGTACTTC. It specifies CASTQGGSSYEQYF.